These T cell receptor beta chains were read from a single sample in a study of shared clonotypes between healthy human individuals. Method: immunoSEQ multiplex PCR; TCRdb's copy keeps in-frame clones and lacks some. Of under 200,000 clones listed, around 93% were seen once; the top ten hold about 0.07%. The sequenced sample consisted of naive CD4+ T cells sorted from blood. These receptors all come from a woman aged 25-40 years in good health. Each CDR3 is given with its conserved first and last residue. D genes are given only for firm matches. Size is omitted from some rows. Given values are once, few, many or a class for expanded clones.

size: few; D: -; V: TRBV27; J: TRBJ1-5; CDR3: CASSLVPGLSSNQPQHF; DNA: TGTGCCAGCAGTTTAGTCCCGGGACTTAGTAGCAATCAGCCCCAGCATTTT
size: -; D: TRBD1; V: TRBV18; J: TRBJ2-7; CDR3: CASSLGTGGREQYF; DNA: TGTGCCAGCTCCCTAGGGACAGGGGGTCGCGAGCAGTACTTC
size: -; D: -; V: TRBV30; J: TRBJ2-7; CDR3: CAWSVMGGQYF; DNA: TGTGCCTGGAGTGTAATGGGGGGGCAGTACTTC
size: -; D: -; V: TRBV10-1; J: TRBJ1-2; CDR3: CASSDSGAYGYTF; DNA: TGCGCCAGCAGTGATTCAGGGGCCTATGGCTACACCTTC
size: -; D: TRBD1; V: TRBV19; J: TRBJ2-7; CDR3: CASSTPGRGQGAGYEQYF; DNA: TGTGCCAGTAGTACTCCTGGGAGAGGACAGGGAGCAGGATACGAGCAGTACTTC
size: -; D: TRBD1; V: TRBV28; J: TRBJ1-1; CDR3: CASSYVQGGTEAFF; DNA: TGTGCCAGCAGTTACGTACAGGGGGGCACTGAAGCTTTCTTT
size: -; D: TRBD1; V: TRBV6-5; J: TRBJ2-7; CDR3: CASRADREPYEQYF; DNA: TGTGCCAGCAGGGCCGACAGGGAGCCCTACGAGCAGTACTTC
size: few; D: -; V: TRBV9; J: TRBJ1-3; CDR3: CASSVSPAGVSGNTIYF; DNA: TGTGCCAGCAGCGTTTCTCCGGCAGGGGTCTCTGGAAACACCATATATTTT
size: -; D: TRBD2; V: TRBV2; J: TRBJ2-7; CDR3: CASTRRGTSGTVAYEQYF; DNA: TGTGCCAGCACCAGAAGGGGGACTAGCGGGACCGTGGCCTACGAGCAGTACTTC
size: -; D: TRBD2; V: TRBV7-8; J: TRBJ2-7; CDR3: CASTEGLAGVRAEQYF; DNA: TGTGCCAGCACCGAGGGACTAGCGGGAGTTAGGGCCGAGCAGTACTTC
size: once; D: TRBD2; V: TRBV19; J: TRBJ2-7; CDR3: CASSLSSGRFSEQYF; DNA: TGTGCCAGTAGTTTAAGTAGCGGGAGGTTCAGCGAGCAGTACTTC
size: -; D: TRBD1; V: TRBV2; J: TRBJ2-7; CDR3: CASSGQGSSYEQYF; DNA: TGTGCCAGCAGTGGACAGGGTAGCTCCTACGAGCAGTACTTC
size: -; D: TRBD1; V: TRBV6-7; J: TRBJ2-7; CDR3: CASTGTGFVEQYF; DNA: TGTGCCAGCACCGGGACAGGGTTCGTGGAGCAGTACTTC
size: once; D: -; V: TRBV28; J: TRBJ1-5; CDR3: CASSPPPGRNQPQHF; DNA: TGTGCCAGCAGTCCCCCCCCGGGACGAAATCAGCCCCAGCATTTT
size: few; D: -; V: TRBV5-1; J: TRBJ2-7; CDR3: CASSLALGEQYF; DNA: TGCGCCAGCAGCTTGGCTCTGGGGGAGCAGTACTTC
size: -; D: TRBD1; V: TRBV6-6; J: TRBJ1-2; CDR3: CASTDQEGAYGYTF; DNA: TGTGCCAGCACCGACCAGGAGGGGGCATACGGCTACACCTTC
size: -; D: -; V: TRBV30; J: TRBJ2-7; CDR3: CAFKGGGYEQYF; DNA: TGTGCCTTCAAAGGGGGAGGCTACGAGCAGTACTTC
size: -; D: -; V: TRBV4-1; J: TRBJ1-5; CDR3: CASSREDVQPQHF; DNA: TGCGCCAGCAGCCGGGAAGACGTGCAGCCCCAGCATTTT
size: once; D: -; V: TRBV2; J: TRBJ1-5; CDR3: CASSGQVNQPQHF; DNA: TGTGCCAGCAGTGGACAGGTCAATCAGCCCCAGCATTTT
size: few; D: TRBD1; V: TRBV25-1; J: TRBJ1-2; CDR3: CASSPQGSSGYTF; DNA: TGTGCCAGCAGTCCACAGGGGTCGAGTGGCTACACCTTC
size: -; D: -; V: TRBV6-5; J: TRBJ2-5; CDR3: CASSYGQLKETQYF; DNA: TGTGCCAGCAGTTATGGACAGTTAAAAGAGACCCAGTACTTC
size: -; D: TRBD2; V: TRBV7-8; J: TRBJ2-3; CDR3: CASSLGLASDTQYF; DNA: TGTGCCAGCAGCTTAGGACTAGCCTCAGATACGCAGTATTTT
size: once; D: TRBD2; V: TRBV30; J: TRBJ2-7; CDR3: CAWSHWASGTRSPYEQYF; DNA: TGTGCCTGGAGTCATTGGGCTAGCGGGACCCGTTCCCCTTACGAGCAGTACTTC
size: -; D: TRBD1; V: TRBV27; J: TRBJ2-7; CDR3: CAGSTGTGVSEQYF; DNA: TGTGCCGGCAGCACCGGGACAGGGGTAAGCGAGCAGTACTTC
size: -; D: -; V: TRBV28; J: TRBJ1-2; CDR3: CASSPNGHGYTF; DNA: TGTGCCAGCAGCCCAAATGGGCACGGCTACACCTTC
size: -; D: -; V: TRBV28; J: TRBJ2-1; CDR3: CASSLSSVWTYNEQFF; DNA: TGTGCCAGCAGTTTATCCTCCGTGTGGACCTACAATGAGCAGTTCTTC
size: few; D: -; V: TRBV5-1; J: TRBJ2-7; CDR3: CASSLATGIYEQYF; DNA: TGCGCCAGCAGCTTGGCCACCGGGATCTACGAGCAGTACTTC
size: -; D: TRBD1; V: TRBV28; J: TRBJ2-7; CDR3: CASSPGTDYEQYF; DNA: TGTGCCAGCAGCCCCGGGACAGACTACGAGCAGTACTTC
size: once; D: -; V: TRBV5-1; J: TRBJ1-4; CDR3: CASSLAGANEKLFF; DNA: TGCGCCAGCAGCTTGGCCGGGGCCAATGAAAAACTGTTTTTT
size: -; D: TRBD1; V: TRBV2; J: TRBJ2-2; CDR3: CASSGQGPRTGQGLGELFF; DNA: TGTGCCAGCAGTGGCCAAGGGCCGAGAACGGGACAGGGCCTCGGGGAGCTGTTTTTT
size: -; D: -; V: TRBV19; J: TRBJ1-1; CDR3: CASSRSSTEAFF; DNA: TGTGCCAGTAGTAGGAGCAGTACTGAAGCTTTCTTT
size: -; D: -; V: TRBV7-2; J: TRBJ2-3; CDR3: CASSLEGGSTDTQYF; DNA: TGTGCCAGCAGCTTAGAAGGGGGATCCACAGATACGCAGTATTTT
size: -; D: -; V: TRBV21-1; J: TRBJ2-5; CDR3: CASGPGTSGDQETQYF; DNA: TGTGCCAGCGGTCCGGGGACTAGCGGGGACCAAGAGACCCAGTACTTC
size: -; D: TRBD1; V: TRBV19; J: TRBJ1-5; CDR3: CASSPLGQVQDQPQHF; DNA: TGTGCCAGTAGCCCCTTGGGACAGGTCCAGGATCAGCCCCAGCATTTT
size: -; D: -; V: TRBV18; J: TRBJ1-3; CDR3: CASSPPSGAGDTIYF; DNA: TGTGCCAGCTCACCGCCGTCAGGGGCTGGAGACACCATATATTTT
size: -; D: -; V: TRBV5-1; J: TRBJ2-5; CDR3: CASSWDGVGETQYF; DNA: TGCGCCAGCAGCTGGGACGGGGTTGGGGAGACCCAGTACTTC
size: -; D: -; V: TRBV7-9; J: TRBJ1-4; CDR3: CASSLGQGNEKLFF; DNA: TGTGCCAGCAGCTTAGGGCAGGGGAATGAAAAACTGTTTTTT
size: -; D: -; V: TRBV18; J: TRBJ2-3; CDR3: CASSPQGPTDTQYF; DNA: TGTGCCAGCTCACCACAGGGGCCCACAGATACGCAGTATTTT
size: -; D: -; V: TRBV10-2; J: TRBJ2-7; CDR3: CASSAGRSMGYEQYF; DNA: TGCGCCAGCAGTGCTGGGCGGTCGATGGGCTACGAGCAGTACTTC
size: once; D: -; V: TRBV28; J: TRBJ1-1; CDR3: CASSLMGKWAFF; DNA: TGTGCCAGCAGCCTGATGGGGAAATGGGCTTTCTTT
size: -; D: -; V: TRBV11-2; J: TRBJ1-1; CDR3: CASSLIRPTEAFF; DNA: TGTGCCAGCAGCCTGATACGACCGACTGAAGCTTTCTTT
size: -; D: TRBD1; V: TRBV28; J: TRBJ2-7; CDR3: CASSFQPGQVTYEQYF; DNA: TGTGCCAGCAGTTTTCAGCCGGGACAGGTTACCTACGAGCAGTACTTC
size: -; D: -; V: TRBV18; J: TRBJ2-7; CDR3: CASSLTGATGRVNGEQYF; DNA: TGTGCCAGCTCACTTACGGGGGCGACGGGACGGGTGAACGGCGAGCAGTACTTC
size: -; D: -; V: TRBV28; J: TRBJ2-7; CDR3: CASRRGVAEGGPYEQYF; DNA: TGTGCCAGCAGACGCGGAGTAGCCGAAGGAGGGCCCTACGAGCAGTACTTC
size: -; D: -; V: TRBV28; J: TRBJ1-1; CDR3: CASSLITPKAGNTEAFF; DNA: TGTGCCAGCAGTCTAATAACCCCCAAGGCGGGGAACACTGAAGCTTTCTTT
size: -; D: TRBD1; V: TRBV18; J: TRBJ2-1; CDR3: CASSPPGQEGYNEQFF; DNA: TGTGCCAGCTCACCACCGGGACAGGAGGGCTACAATGAGCAGTTCTTC
size: -; D: -; V: TRBV6-5; J: TRBJ1-5; CDR3: CASTLLGRDQPQHF; DNA: TGTGCCAGCACCCTTCTGGGGCGGGATCAGCCCCAGCATTTT
size: -; D: -; V: TRBV6-5; J: TRBJ1-4; CDR3: CASTPGQFGSGKLFF; DNA: TGTGCCAGCACCCCCGGGCAGTTCGGATCTGGAAAACTGTTTTTT
size: -; D: -; V: TRBV29-1; J: TRBJ1-2; CDR3: CSVYQGLANYGYTF; DNA: TGCAGCGTTTATCAGGGGCTAGCTAACTATGGCTACACCTTC
size: -; D: -; V: TRBV6-1; J: TRBJ2-5; CDR3: CASSERSFGETQYF; DNA: TGTGCCAGCAGTGAAAGGAGTTTCGGAGAGACCCAGTACTTC
size: -; D: -; V: TRBV28; J: TRBJ2-7; CDR3: CASSIAHPSGLYEQYF; DNA: TGTGCCAGCAGTATAGCCCATCCCTCGGGCCTCTACGAGCAGTACTTC
size: -; D: -; V: TRBV27; J: TRBJ1-4; CDR3: CASSQNRATNEKLFF; DNA: TGTGCCAGCAGTCAAAACAGGGCAACTAATGAAAAACTGTTTTTT
size: few; D: -; V: TRBV28; J: TRBJ2-7; CDR3: CASRGSPIYEQYF; DNA: TGTGCCAGCAGGGGCTCCCCCATCTACGAGCAGTACTTC
size: -; D: -; V: TRBV7-2; J: TRBJ1-2; CDR3: CASSPGTAPYGYTF; DNA: TGTGCCAGCAGCCCGGGGACCGCACCTTATGGCTACACCTTC
size: once; D: -; V: TRBV5-1; J: TRBJ1-3; CDR3: CASSLESVTSFSGNTIYF; DNA: TGCGCCAGCAGCTTGGAATCGGTCACCTCCTTCTCTGGAAACACCATATATTTT
size: -; D: -; V: TRBV5-5; J: TRBJ1-5; CDR3: CASSLEGGSIMSQHF; DNA: TGTGCCAGCAGCTTGGAGGGAGGGTCCATAATGTCCCAGCATTTT
size: once; D: -; V: TRBV4-1; J: TRBJ2-7; CDR3: CASSQDLWSATREYF; DNA: TGCGCCAGCAGCCAAGACCTGTGGTCCGCAACTAGAGAGTACTTC